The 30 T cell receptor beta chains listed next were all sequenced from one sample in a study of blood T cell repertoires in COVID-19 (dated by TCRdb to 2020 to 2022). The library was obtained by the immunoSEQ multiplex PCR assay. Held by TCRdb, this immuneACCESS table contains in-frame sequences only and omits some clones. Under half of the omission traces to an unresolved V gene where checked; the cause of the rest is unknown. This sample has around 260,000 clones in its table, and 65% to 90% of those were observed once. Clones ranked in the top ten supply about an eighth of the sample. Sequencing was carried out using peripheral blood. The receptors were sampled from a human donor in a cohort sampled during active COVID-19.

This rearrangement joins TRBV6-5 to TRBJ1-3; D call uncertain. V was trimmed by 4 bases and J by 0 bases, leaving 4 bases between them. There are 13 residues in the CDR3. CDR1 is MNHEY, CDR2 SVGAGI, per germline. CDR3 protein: CASSWASGNTIYF. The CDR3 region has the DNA TGTGCCAGCAGTTGGGCCTCTGGAAACACCATATATTTT.

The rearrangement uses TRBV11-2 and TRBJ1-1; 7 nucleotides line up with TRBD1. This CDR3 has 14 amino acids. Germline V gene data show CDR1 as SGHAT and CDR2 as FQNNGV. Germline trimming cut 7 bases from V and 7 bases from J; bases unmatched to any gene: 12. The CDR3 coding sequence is TGTGCCAGCACCAAGGGATACAGGGGAGGTGAAGCTTTCTTT. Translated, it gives CASTKGYRGGEAFF. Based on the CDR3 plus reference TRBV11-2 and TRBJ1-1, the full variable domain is EAGVAQSPRYKIIEKRQSVAFWCNPISGHATLYWYQQILGQGPKLLIQFQNNGVVDDSQLPKDRFSAERLKGVDSTLKIQPAKLEDSAVYLCASTKGYRGGEAFFGQGTRLTVV.

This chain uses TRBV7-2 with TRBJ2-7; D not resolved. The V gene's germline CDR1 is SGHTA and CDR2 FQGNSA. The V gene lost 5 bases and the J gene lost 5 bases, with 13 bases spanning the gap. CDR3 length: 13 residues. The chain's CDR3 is CASSAPAVHEQYF. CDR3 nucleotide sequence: TGTGCCAGCAGCGCGCCCGCGGTCCACGAGCAGTACTTC.

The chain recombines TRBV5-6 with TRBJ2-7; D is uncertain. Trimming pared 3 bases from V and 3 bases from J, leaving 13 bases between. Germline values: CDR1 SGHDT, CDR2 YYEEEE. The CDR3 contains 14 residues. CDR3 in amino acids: CASSSDSTFYEQYF. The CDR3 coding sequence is TGTGCCAGCAGCTCTGACTCAACCTTCTACGAGCAGTACTTC. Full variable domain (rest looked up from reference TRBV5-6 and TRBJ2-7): DAGVTQSPTHLIKTRGQQVTLRCSPKSGHDTVSWYQQALGQGPQFIFQYYEEEERQRGNFPDRFSGHQFPNYSSELNVNALLLGDSALYLCASSSDSTFYEQYFGPGTRLTVT.

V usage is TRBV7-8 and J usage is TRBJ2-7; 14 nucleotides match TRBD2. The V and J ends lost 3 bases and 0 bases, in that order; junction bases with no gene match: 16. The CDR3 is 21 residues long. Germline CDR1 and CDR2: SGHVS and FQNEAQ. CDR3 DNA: TGTGCCAGCAGCTTTATGGGGGCGGGACTAGCGGGAGTAGTTAGCTCCTACGAGCAGTACTTC. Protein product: CASSFMGAGLAGVVSSYEQYF.

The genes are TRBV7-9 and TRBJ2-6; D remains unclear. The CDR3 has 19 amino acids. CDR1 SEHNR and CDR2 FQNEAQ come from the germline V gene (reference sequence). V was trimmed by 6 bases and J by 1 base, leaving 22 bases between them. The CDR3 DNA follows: TGTGCCAGCAGTGCGACGATCGGCACAGAACCTTCTGGGGCCAACGTCCTGACTTTC. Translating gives CASSATIGTEPSGANVLTF.

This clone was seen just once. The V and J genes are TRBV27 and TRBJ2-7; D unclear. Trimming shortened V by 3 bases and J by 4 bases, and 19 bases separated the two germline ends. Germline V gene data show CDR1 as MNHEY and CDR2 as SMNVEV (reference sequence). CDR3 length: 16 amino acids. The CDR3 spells CASSFTRLDIQYEQYF. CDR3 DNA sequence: TGTGCCAGCAGTTTTACAAGATTAGACATCCAGTACGAGCAGTACTTC.

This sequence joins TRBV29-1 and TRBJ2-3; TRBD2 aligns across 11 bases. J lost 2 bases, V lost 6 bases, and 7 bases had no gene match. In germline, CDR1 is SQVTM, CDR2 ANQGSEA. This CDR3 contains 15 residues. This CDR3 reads CSVGGGLAATDTQYF. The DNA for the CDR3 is TGCAGCGTGGGGGGGGGACTAGCGGCCACAGATACGCAGTATTTT.

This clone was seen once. In nucleotides, the CDR3 is TGTGCCAGCAGGGCAACAGGGGGAACCTACGAGCAGTACTTC. This codes for CASRATGGTYEQYF. The chain recombines TRBV2 with TRBJ2-7, with 8 bases matching TRBD1. The CDR3 has 14 amino acids. Germline lookup yields CDR1 SNHLY and CDR2 FYNNEI. V lost 6 bases to trimming and J lost 2 bases; unmatched junction nucleotides: 6.

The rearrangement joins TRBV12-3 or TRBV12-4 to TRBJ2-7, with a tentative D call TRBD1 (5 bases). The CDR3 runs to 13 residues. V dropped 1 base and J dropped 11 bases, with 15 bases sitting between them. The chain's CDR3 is CASSLGQGTLEYF. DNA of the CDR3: TGTGCCAGCAGTTTAGGTCAGGGCACCTTGGAGTACTTC.

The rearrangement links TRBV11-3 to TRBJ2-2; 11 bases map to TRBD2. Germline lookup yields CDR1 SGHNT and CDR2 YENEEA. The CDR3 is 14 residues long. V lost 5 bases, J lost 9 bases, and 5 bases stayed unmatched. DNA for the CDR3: TGTGCCAGCAGCCCTAGCGGGAGGTGGCGGGAGCTGTTTTTT. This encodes CASSPSGRWRELFF.

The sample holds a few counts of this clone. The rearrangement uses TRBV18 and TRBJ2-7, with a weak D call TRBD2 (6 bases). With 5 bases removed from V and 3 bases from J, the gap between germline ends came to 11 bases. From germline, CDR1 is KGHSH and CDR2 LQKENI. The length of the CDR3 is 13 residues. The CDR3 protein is CASSNAGSYEQYF. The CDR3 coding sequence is TGTGCCAGCTCAAACGCGGGAAGCTACGAGCAGTACTTC.

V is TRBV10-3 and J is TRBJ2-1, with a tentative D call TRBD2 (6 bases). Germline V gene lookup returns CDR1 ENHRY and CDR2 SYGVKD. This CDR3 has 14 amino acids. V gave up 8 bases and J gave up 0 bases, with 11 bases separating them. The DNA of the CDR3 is TGTGCCATCGGGGGGAGGAGCTCCTACAATGAGCAGTTCTTC. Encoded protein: CAIGGRSSYNEQFF.

The CDR3 nucleotides are TGTGCCAGCAGTTTGCGGGGCACGGAGACCCAGTACTTC. Its translation is CASSLRGTETQYF. This sequence joins TRBV12-3 or TRBV12-4 and TRBJ2-5; a weak D match, TRBD2 (6 bases). The germline V and J ends were trimmed by 3 bases and 5 bases, with 10 bases remaining between them. The CDR3 totals 13 residues.

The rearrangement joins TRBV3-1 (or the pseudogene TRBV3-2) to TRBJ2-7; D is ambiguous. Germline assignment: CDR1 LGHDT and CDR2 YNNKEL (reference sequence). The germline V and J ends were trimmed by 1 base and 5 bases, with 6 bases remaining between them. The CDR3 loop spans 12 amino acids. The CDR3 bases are TGTGCCAGCAGCCAAGTCAGTCACGAGCAGTACTTC. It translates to CASSQVSHEQYF.

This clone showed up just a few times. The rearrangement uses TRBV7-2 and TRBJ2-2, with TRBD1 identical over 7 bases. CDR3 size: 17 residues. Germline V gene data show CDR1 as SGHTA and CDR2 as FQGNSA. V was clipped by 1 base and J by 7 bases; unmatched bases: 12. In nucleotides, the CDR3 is TGTGCCAGCAGCTTAGATACCGGGACAGCTGCGAACGGGGAGCTGTTTTTT. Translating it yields CASSLDTGTAANGELFF.

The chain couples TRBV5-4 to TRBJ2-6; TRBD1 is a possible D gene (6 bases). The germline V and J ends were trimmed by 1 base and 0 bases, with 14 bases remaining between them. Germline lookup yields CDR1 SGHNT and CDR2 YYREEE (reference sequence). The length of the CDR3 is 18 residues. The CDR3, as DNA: TGTGCCAGCAGCTTGTATTTGGGGGCGAACTCTGGGGCCAACGTCCTGACTTTC. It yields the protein CASSLYLGANSGANVLTF.

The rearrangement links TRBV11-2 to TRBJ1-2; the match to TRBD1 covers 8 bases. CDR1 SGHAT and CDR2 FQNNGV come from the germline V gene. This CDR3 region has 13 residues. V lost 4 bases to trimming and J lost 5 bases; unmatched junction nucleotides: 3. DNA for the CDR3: TGTGCCAGCAGCTCGACAGGGGTTTATGGCTACACCTTC. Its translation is CASSSTGVYGYTF.

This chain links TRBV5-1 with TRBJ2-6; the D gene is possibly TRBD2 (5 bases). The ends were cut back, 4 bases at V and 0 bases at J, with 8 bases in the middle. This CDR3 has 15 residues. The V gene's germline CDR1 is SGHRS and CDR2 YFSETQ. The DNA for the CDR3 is TGCGCCAGCAGCCTAGACTACTCTGGGGCCAACGTCCTGACTTTC. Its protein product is CASSLDYSGANVLTF.

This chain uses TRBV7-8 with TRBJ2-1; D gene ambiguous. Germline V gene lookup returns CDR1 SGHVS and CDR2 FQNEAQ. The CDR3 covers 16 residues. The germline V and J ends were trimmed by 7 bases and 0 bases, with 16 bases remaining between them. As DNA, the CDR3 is TGTGCCAGCAACCTTGACCAAACGGGCTCCTACAATGAGCAGTTCTTC. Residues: CASNLDQTGSYNEQFF.

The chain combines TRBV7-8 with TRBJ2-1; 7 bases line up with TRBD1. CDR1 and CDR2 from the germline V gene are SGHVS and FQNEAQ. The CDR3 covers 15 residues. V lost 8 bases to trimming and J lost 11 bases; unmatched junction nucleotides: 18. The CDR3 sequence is CASGQNRDRQIKQFF. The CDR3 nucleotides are TGTGCCAGCGGCCAGAACCGGGACAGACAGATAAAGCAGTTCTTC.

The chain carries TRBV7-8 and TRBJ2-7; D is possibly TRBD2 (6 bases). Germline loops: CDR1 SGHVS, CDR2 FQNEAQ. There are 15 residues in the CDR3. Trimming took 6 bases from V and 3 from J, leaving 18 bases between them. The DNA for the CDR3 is TGTGCCAGCAGTACCTGGGGGGTTGGGAGCTACGAGCAGTACTTC. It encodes CASSTWGVGSYEQYF.

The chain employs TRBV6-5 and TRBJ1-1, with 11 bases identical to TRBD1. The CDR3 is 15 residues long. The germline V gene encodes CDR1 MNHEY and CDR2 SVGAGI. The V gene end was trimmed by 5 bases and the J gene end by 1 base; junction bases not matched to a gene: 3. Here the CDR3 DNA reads TGTGCCAGCAGTAGGGACAGGGGGGCGAACACTGAAGCTTTCTTT. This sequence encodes CASSRDRGANTEAFF.

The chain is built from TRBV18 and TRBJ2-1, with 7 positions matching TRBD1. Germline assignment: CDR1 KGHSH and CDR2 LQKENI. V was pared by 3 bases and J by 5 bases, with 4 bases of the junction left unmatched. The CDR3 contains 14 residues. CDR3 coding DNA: TGTGCCAGCTCACCGACAGGGTCCAACAATGAGCAGTTCTTC. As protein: CASSPTGSNNEQFF.

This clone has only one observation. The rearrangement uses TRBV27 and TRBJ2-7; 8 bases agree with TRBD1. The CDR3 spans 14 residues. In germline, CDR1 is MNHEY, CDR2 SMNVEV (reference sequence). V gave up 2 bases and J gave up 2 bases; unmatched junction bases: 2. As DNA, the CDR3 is TGTGCCAGCAGTTTACAGGGGGCCGCCTACGAGCAGTACTTC. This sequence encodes CASSLQGAAYEQYF.

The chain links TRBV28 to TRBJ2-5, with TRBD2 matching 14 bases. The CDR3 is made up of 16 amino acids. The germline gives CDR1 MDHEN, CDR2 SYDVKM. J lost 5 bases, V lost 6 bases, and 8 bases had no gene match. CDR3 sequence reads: CASSSTSGRAWETQYF. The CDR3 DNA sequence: TGTGCCAGCAGCTCGACTAGCGGGAGGGCCTGGGAGACCCAGTACTTC.

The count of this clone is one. The CDR3 protein is CATSNPELAGGWQFF. CDR3 nucleotides: TGTGCCACCAGTAACCCGGAACTAGCGGGAGGATGGCAGTTCTTC. The chain combines TRBV24-1 with TRBJ2-1, with 12 bases identical to TRBD2. CDR3 length: 15 amino acids. Germline V gene sequence: CDR1 KGHDR, CDR2 SFDVKD. Trimming at V came to 6 bases and at J to 12 bases, leaving 11 bases not matched to a gene.

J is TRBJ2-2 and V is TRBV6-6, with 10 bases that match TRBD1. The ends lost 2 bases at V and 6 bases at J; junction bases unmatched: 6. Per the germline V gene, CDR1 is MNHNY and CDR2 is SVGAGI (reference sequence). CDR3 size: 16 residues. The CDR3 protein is CASSYGQGVVAGELFF. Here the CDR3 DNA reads TGTGCCAGCAGTTACGGACAGGGGGTGGTGGCCGGGGAGCTGTTTTTT.

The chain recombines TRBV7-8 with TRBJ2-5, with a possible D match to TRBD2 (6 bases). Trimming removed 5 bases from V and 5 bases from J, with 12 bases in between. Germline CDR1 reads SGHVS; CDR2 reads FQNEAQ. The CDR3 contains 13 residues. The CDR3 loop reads CASSRTRGETQYF. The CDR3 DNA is TGTGCCAGCAGCCGTACCCGGGGGGAGACCCAGTACTTC.

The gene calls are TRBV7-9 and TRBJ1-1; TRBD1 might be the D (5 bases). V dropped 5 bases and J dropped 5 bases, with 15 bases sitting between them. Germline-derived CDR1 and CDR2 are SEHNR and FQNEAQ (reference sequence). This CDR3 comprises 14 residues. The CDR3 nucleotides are TGTGCCAGCAGCCAGACGGGGGTAGGGACTGAAGCTTTCTTT. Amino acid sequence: CASSQTGVGTEAFF.